The rows below give T cell receptor beta chains drawn from one sample of a study of T cells in Graves' hyperthyroidism and ophthalmopathy. MiXCR, applied by TCRdb to the multiplex PCR reads, yields one record per CDR3 protein. The profile shows hundreds of thousands of distinct CDR3 sequences, around 14% of them singletons. Sequenced: blood. The receptors come from a woman aged 30 to 39 with Graves' hyperthyroidism that later progressed to Graves' ophthalmopathy. Both conserved end residues are part of each CDR3. D genes are given only for firm matches. The listing skips clone size in some rows; elsewhere it reads once, few, many or a size class.

TRBJ1-5,-,TRBV7-2,-,TGTGCCAGCAGCTTAAGGGGGGATATCAATCAGCCCCAGCATTTT,CASSLRGDINQPQHF
TRBJ2-1,many,TRBV11-2,TRBD1,TGTGCCAGCGCCGGACAGGGGTCGATGGGGAATGAGCAGTTCTTC,CASAGQGSMGNEQFF
TRBJ1-3,-,TRBV30,TRBD1,TGTGCCTGGAGTCCAAATTTTGGACAGGTTTCTGGAAACACCATATATTTT,CAWSPNFGQVSGNTIYF
TRBJ2-1,-,TRBV12-3/TRBV12-4,-,TGTGCCAGCAGTTCCGGGTTCGATGAGCAGTTCTTC,CASSSGFDEQFF
TRBJ2-7,many,TRBV28,TRBD2,TGTGCCAGCAGGCCGCGTCCCGGGACTAGCATCTCCTACGAGCAGTACTTC,CASRPRPGTSISYEQYF
TRBJ2-7,few,TRBV3-1,-,TGTGCCAGCAGCCAAGTACAGGTAATAGGGCCCTACGAGCAGTACTTC,CASSQVQVIGPYEQYF
TRBJ2-1,many,TRBV11-3,TRBD2,TGTGCCAGCAGCTTCGCGGGAGGTAATTACAATGAGCAGTTCTTC,CASSFAGGNYNEQFF
TRBJ2-1,-,TRBV10-3,-,TGTGCCATCAGTGAGCTAGCAGATGAGCAGTTCTTC,CAISELADEQFF
TRBJ1-1,many,TRBV11-3,-,TGTGCCAGCAGCCTAGCCTACATAACTTTCTTT,CASSLAYITFF
TRBJ1-1,-,TRBV10-3,TRBD1,TGTGCCATCGGCTCGACAGGGTGGAACACTGAAGCTTTCTTT,CAIGSTGWNTEAFF
TRBJ2-5,many,TRBV28,TRBD1,TGTGCCAGCAGTGTCAACTACAGGGGGCAAGAGACCCAGTACTTC,CASSVNYRGQETQYF
TRBJ1-2,few,TRBV7-9,TRBD1,TGTGCCAGCAGCTCCCCGGACAGGGTGTCGGATGGCTACACCTTC,CASSSPDRVSDGYTF
TRBJ2-7,-,TRBV4-2,-,TGTGCCAGCAGTTCCGGGACCGAGCCCTACGAGCAGTACTTC,CASSSGTEPYEQYF
TRBJ1-3,many,TRBV7-6,-,TGTGCCAGCAGCTTAGAGAACACCATATATTTT,CASSLENTIYF
TRBJ2-5,many,TRBV12-3/TRBV12-4,-,TGTGCCAGCAGTTTGGGTCGGGCGACCCAGTACTTC,CASSLGRATQYF
TRBJ1-4,few,TRBV6-5,-,TGTGCCAGCAGTTACTCGCCTGCAACTAATGAAAAACTGTTTTTT,CASSYSPATNEKLFF
TRBJ2-3,many,TRBV15,-,TGTGCCACCAGCCTGACCCTCGTAGTAAGCACAGATACGCAGTATTTT,CATSLTLVVSTDTQYF
TRBJ1-1,many,TRBV20-1,-,TGCAGTGCTAGAGGGCGGGAATGGGTGAACACTGAAGCTTTCTTT,CSARGREWVNTEAFF
TRBJ2-3,many,TRBV12-3/TRBV12-4,TRBD2,TGTGCCAGCAGTTTAGGTCTAGCGGGAATGGGAGATACGCAGTATTTT,CASSLGLAGMGDTQYF
TRBJ1-6,many,TRBV27,-,TGTGCCAGCAGTTTAGGGAGACAGTTCGTATATTCACCCCTCCACTTT,CASSLGRQFVYSPLHF
TRBJ2-1,many,TRBV11-2,TRBD2,TGTGCCAGCAGCTCTTACTATACTAGCGGGGGATACAATGAGCAGTTCTTC,CASSSYYTSGGYNEQFF